The entry that follows covers one T cell receptor beta chain sequence. The sample comes from a study of CD8 T cells in Susac syndrome. From blood CD8+ and CD4+ T cells, the TCR beta chain was sequenced. Reverse transcription of roughly 0.5 to 1 ug RNA used random hexamers. The immunoSEQ assay covered 54 Vbeta and 13 Jbeta segments for CDR3. In TCRdb, the immunoSEQ multiplex PCR reads were re-called with MiXCR into one record per CDR3 protein. Found here are roughly 330,000 distinct CDR3 sequences, about 91% of them singletons; the top ten hold more than 0.06%. The sample taken for sequencing was CD4+ T cells from PBMCs. This receptor was taken from a human donor with multiple sclerosis.

CDR3 DNA: TGCGCCAGCAGCCGTTCCGGGACAACCGCAGATACGCAGTATTTT. Translating it yields CASSRSGTTADTQYF. V is TRBV5-1 and J is TRBJ2-3; D possibly corresponds to TRBD1 (6 bases). The V gene lost 4 bases and the J gene lost 4 bases, with 16 bases spanning the gap. CDR1 is SGHRS, CDR2 YFSETQ, per germline. This CDR3 region has 15 residues.